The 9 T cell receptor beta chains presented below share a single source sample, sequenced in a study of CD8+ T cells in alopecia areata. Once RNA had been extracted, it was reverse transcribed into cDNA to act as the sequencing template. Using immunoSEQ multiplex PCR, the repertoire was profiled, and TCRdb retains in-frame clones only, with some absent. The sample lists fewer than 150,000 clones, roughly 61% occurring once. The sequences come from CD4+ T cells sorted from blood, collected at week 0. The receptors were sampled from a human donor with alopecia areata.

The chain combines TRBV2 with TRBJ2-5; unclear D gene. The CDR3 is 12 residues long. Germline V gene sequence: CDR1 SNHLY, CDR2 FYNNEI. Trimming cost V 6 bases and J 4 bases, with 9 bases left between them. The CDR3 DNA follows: TGTGCCAGCAGGAATATAATAGAGACCCAGTACTTC. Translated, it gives CASRNIIETQYF.

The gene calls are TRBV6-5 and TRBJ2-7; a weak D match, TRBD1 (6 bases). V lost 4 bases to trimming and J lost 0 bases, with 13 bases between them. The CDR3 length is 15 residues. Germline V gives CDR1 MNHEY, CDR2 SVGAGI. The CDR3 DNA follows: TGTGCCAGCAGTTTCCGGACAGATTCCTCCTACGAGCAGTACTTC. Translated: CASSFRTDSSYEQYF.

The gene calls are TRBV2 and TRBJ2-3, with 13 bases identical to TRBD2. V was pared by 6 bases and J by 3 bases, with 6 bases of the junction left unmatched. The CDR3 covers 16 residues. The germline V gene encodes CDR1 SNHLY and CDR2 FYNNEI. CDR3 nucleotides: TGTGCCAGCAGAGAACTAGCGGGAGGGCCAACAGATACGCAGTATTTT. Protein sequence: CASRELAGGPTDTQYF.

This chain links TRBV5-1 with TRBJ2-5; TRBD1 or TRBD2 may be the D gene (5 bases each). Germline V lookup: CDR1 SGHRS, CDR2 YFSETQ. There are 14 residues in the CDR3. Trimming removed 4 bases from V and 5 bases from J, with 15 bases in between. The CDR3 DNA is TGCGCCAGCAGCGCCGTGGGGGACGTGGAGACCCAGTACTTC. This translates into CASSAVGDVETQYF.

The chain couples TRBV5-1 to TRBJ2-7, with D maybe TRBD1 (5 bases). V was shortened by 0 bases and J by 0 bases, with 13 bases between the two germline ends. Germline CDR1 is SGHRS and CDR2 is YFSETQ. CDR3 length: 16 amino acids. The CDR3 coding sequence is TGCGCCAGCAGCTTGGAGACAGCTCCTAACTCCTACGAGCAGTACTTC. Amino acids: CASSLETAPNSYEQYF.

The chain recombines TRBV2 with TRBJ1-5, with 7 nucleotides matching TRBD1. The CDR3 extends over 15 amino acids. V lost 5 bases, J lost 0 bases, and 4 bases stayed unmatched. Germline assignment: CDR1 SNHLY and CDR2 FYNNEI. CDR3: CASSPGQDSNQPQHF. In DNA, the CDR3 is TGTGCCAGCAGTCCCGGACAGGATAGCAATCAGCCCCAGCATTTT.

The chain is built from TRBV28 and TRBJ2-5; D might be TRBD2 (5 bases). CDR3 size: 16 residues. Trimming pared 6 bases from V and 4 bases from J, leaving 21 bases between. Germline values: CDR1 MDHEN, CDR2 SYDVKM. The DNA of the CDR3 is TGTGCCAGCAGAACCGTGATTCGGGGTAGGAGAGAGACCCAGTACTTC. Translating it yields CASRTVIRGRRETQYF.

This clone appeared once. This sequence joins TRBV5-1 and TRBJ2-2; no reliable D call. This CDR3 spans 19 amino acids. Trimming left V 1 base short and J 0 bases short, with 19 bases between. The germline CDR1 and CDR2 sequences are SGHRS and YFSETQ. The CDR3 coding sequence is TGCGCCAGCAGCTTGTTCTTTGGCAGCATATCATCGAACACCGGGGAGCTGTTTTTT. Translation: CASSLFFGSISSNTGELFF. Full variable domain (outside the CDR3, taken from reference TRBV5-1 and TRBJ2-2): KAGVTQTPRYLIKTRGQQVTLSCSPISGHRSVSWYQQTPGQGLQFLFEYFSETQRNKGNFPGRFSGRQFSNSRSEMNVSTLELGDSALYLCASSLFFGSISSNTGELFFGEGSRLTVL.

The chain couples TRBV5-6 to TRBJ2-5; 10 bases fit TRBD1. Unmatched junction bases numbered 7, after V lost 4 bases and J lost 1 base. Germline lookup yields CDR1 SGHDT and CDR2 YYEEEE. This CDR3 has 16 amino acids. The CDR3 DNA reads TGTGCCAGCAGCCAGGGACAGGGGACAACCCAAGAGACCCAGTACTTC. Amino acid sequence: CASSQGQGTTQETQYF.